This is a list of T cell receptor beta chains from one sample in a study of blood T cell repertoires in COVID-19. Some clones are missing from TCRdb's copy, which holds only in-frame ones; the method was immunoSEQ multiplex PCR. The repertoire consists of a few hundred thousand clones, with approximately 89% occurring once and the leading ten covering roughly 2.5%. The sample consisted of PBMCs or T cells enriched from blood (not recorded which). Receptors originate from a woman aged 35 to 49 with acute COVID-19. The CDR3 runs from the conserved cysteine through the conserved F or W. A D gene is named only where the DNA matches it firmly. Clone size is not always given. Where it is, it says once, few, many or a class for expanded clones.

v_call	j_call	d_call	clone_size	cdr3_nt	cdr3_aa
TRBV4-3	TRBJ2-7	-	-	TGCGCCAGCAGCCTAGGAGGTGGCTACGAGCAGTACTTC	CASSLGGGYEQYF
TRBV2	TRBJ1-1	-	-	TGTGCCAGCCGCGGGGGGCAGCTTAACACTGAAGCTTTCTTT	CASRGGQLNTEAFF
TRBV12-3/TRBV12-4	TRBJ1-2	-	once	TGTGCCAGCAGTCCTACAGGGTATGGCTACACCTTC	CASSPTGYGYTF
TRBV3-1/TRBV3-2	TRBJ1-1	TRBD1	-	TGTGCCAGCAGCCAAGGCAGGGGGCTAGGCACTGAAGCTTTCTTT	CASSQGRGLGTEAFF
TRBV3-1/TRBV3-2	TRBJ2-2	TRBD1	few	TGTGCCAGCAGCCAAGGGACAGGGACCGCCGGGGAGCTGTTTTTT	CASSQGTGTAGELFF
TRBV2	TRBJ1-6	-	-	TGTGCCAGCAGTGAAAGAGGCGGCGGGAAGGGATCCCTCCACTTT	CASSERGGGKGSLHF
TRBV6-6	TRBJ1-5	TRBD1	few	TGTGCCAGCAGTCGGAGGACAGGGGCCCTTAGCAATCAGCCCCAGCATTTT	CASSRRTGALSNQPQHF
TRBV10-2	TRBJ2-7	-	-	TGCGCCAGCAGGGAGGTTGGAGGCTCCTACGAGCAGTACTTC	CASREVGGSYEQYF
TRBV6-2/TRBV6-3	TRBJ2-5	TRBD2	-	TGTGCCAGCAGCTCCCTAGGACTAGCGGGCAGTGGGGAGACCCAGTACTTC	CASSSLGLAGSGETQYF
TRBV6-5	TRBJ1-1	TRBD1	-	TGTGCCAGCAGTTACCTGGGACAGGGTTCCCAAGCTTTCTTT	CASSYLGQGSQAFF
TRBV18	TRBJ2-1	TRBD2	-	TGTGCCAGCTCACGACTAGCGAGCTCCTACAATGAGCAGTTCTTC	CASSRLASSYNEQFF
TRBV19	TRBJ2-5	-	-	TGTGCCAGTAGCAAAGAGACCCAGTACTTC	CASSKETQYF
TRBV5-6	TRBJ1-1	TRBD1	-	TGTGCCAGCAGCCTAGGGACAGCTAGTGAAGCTTTCTTT	CASSLGTASEAFF
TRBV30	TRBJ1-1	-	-	TGTGCCTGGAGGAAGGGGTCGAACACTGAAGCTTTCTTT	CAWRKGSNTEAFF
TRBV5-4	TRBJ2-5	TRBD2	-	TGTGCCAGCAGCTTGAGTCGGGCGGGGGGGCTGGAGACCCAGTACTTC	CASSLSRAGGLETQYF
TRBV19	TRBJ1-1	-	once	TGTGCCAGTATACGACAGTCTGAAGCTTTCTTT	CASIRQSEAFF
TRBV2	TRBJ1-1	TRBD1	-	TGTGCCAGCAGGCTCACAGGGGAGTACACTGAAGCTTTCTTT	CASRLTGEYTEAFF
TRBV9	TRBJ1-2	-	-	TGTGCCAGCAGCGTAGGGGGAGGGGGAAAGGGCGGCTACACCTTC	CASSVGGGGKGGYTF
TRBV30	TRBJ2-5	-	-	TGTGCCTGGAGTGTACTAGGTCGGGAGACCCAGTACTTC	CAWSVLGRETQYF
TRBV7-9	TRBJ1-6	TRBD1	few	TGTGCCAGCAGCCCAACAGGGGCTGGAAGTTCACCCCTCCACTTT	CASSPTGAGSSPLHF
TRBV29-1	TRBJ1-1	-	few	TGCAGCGTTGATACAGGCGGCAACACTGAAGCTTTCTTT	CSVDTGGNTEAFF
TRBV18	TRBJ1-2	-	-	TGTGCCAGCTCACGCTCTGGGGGGGGCGAGGCCTATGGCTACACCTTC	CASSRSGGGEAYGYTF
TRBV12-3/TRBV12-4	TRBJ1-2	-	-	TGTGCCAGACCAGGGTGCGGCTACACCTTC	CARPGCGYTF
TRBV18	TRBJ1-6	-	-	TGTGCCAGCTCACCACAACAGGTGTATAATTCACCCCTCCACTTT	CASSPQQVYNSPLHF
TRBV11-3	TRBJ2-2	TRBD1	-	TGTGCCAGCAGCTGGATGACAGGGGGGTACACCGGGGAGCTGTTTTTT	CASSWMTGGYTGELFF
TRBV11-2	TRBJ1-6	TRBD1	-	TGTGCCAGCAGCAGAACAGGGGTGAAAGGGTCACCCCTCCACTTT	CASSRTGVKGSPLHF
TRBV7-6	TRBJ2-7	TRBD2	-	TGTGCCAGCAGCTTAGGCGCTAGCGGGGGGGCCGGAGGGTACGAGCAGTACTTC	CASSLGASGGAGGYEQYF
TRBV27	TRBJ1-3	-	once	TGTGCCAGCAGCAATCCCCGGGAGGGAGCTGGAAACACCATATATTTT	CASSNPREGAGNTIYF
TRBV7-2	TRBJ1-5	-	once	TGTGCCAGCAGTTTAGACAGGACCCGTAATCAGCCCCAGCATTTT	CASSLDRTRNQPQHF
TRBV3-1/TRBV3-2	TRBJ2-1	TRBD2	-	TGTGCCAGCAGCCAAGGGACTAGCGGGGAAAATGAGCAGTTCTTC	CASSQGTSGENEQFF
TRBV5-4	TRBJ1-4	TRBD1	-	TGTGCCAGCAGCCGCACAGGGGGAGGTGAAAAACTGTTTTTT	CASSRTGGGEKLFF
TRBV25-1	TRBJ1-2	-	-	TGTGCCAGCAGTGAAGTGGAAACAGGTGCCTATGGCTACACCTTC	CASSEVETGAYGYTF
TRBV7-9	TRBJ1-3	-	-	TGTGCCAGCAGCTTAGCCCGAGAGGACTTCAGCTCTGGAAACACCATATATTTT	CASSLAREDFSSGNTIYF
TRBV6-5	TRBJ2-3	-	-	TGTGCCAGCACCCGTCCCGGGACAGATACGCAGTATTTT	CASTRPGTDTQYF
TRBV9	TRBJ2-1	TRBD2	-	TGTGCCAGCAGCGTACTGGCGGGAGGGCGCTACAATGAGCAGTTCTTC	CASSVLAGGRYNEQFF
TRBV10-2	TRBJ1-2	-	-	TGCGCCAGCAGTGATAGGGGGACCCGTACCAACTATGGCTACACCTTC	CASSDRGTRTNYGYTF
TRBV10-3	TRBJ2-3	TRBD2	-	TGTGCCATCAGTGAGGGGCTAGCGGGGTCCACAGATACGCAGTATTTT	CAISEGLAGSTDTQYF
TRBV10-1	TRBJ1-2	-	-	TGCGCCAGCAGGGGGCCGGAGGGGATAAAGGGTGGCTACACCTTC	CASRGPEGIKGGYTF
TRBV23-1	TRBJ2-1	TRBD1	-	TGCGCCAGCAGCCGGACAGGGCTTTACAATGAGCAGTTCTTC	CASSRTGLYNEQFF
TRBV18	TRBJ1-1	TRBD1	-	TGTGCCAGCTCATCCTCAGGGGGCACTGAAGCTTTCTTT	CASSSSGGTEAFF